This T cell receptor beta chain was recovered during a study of regulatory T cells in long-lasting Graves disease. Arm-PCR of CDR3 regions and iRepertoire HTBI primers were used to build TCR beta libraries. Original methodology: Sample data revealed approximately 60 TRBV and some 14 TRBJ segments. MiXCR, run by TCRdb on the multiplex PCR reads, gives a single entry per CDR3 protein. The V and J calls here are based on TCRdb, not the publication. Altogether a few hundred thousand distinct CDR3 sequences are present, 12% to 15% being singletons, with the ten largest covering under 20%. Time point described: newly diagnosed GD, antithyroid drugs for less than 3 months. Researchers made the TCR library from RNA that was extracted from PBMCs. The sample holds many counts of this clonotype. Trimming took 4 bases from V and 2 from J, leaving 11 bases between them. The CDR3 is 14 amino acids. From germline, CDR1 is SNHLY and CDR2 FYNNEI.

A further study also used this sample, focusing on T cells in Graves' hyperthyroidism and ophthalmopathy.

The J gene is TRBJ2-5, the V gene TRBV2; possible D gene TRBD2, 6 bases. The source was peripheral blood mononuclear cells (PBMCs), collected at new diagnosis, from a patient treated with antithyroid drugs. The receptor comes from a woman aged 50 to 60 with Graves disease. Here the CDR3 reads CASSVGRTQETQYF. DNA for the CDR3: TGTGCCAGCAGTGTCGGGAGAACACAAGAGACCCAGTACTTC.